These T cell receptor beta chains were read from a single sample in a study of OX40 agonist ivuxolimab in advanced cancers. The repertoire was sequenced with immunoSEQ multiplex PCR; TCRdb's copy has only in-frame clones and lacks some. The sample carries tens of thousands of clones, more than 75% recorded once. The input for sequencing was CD4+ or CD8+ T cells sorted from blood, taken in a trial of the OX40 agonist ivuxolimab. The receptors shown here come from an adult with an advanced solid tumor such as melanoma, head and neck, liver or kidney cancer. Both conserved end residues are part of each CDR3.

cdr3_aa	v_call	j_call
CASSSSTGLPYEQYF	TRBV7-2	TRBJ2-7
CACTNTGGNSPLHF	TRBV30	TRBJ1-6
CASSQVPGQSLWPQHF	TRBV4-1	TRBJ1-5
CASSYSTGGIYNEQFF	TRBV6-5	TRBJ2-1
CASGRVGGMNTEAFF	TRBV5-6	TRBJ1-1
CASSRQGRLDTF	TRBV28	TRBJ1-2
CAWSWSTGELFF	TRBV30	TRBJ2-2
CASSQDADTLGNTIYF	TRBV14	TRBJ1-3
CASSLSIGPGEQYF	TRBV7-8	TRBJ2-7
CASSLVLAASYEQYF	TRBV11-2	TRBJ2-7
CASSQQISPYVRSIYEQYF	TRBV4-1	TRBJ2-7
CASNRGQETQYF	TRBV28	TRBJ2-5
CASSQALLAGGAGELFF	TRBV4-3	TRBJ2-2
CASSLGYSTDTQYF	TRBV7-9	TRBJ2-3
CASSLRDFLAYEQYF	TRBV11-3	TRBJ2-7
CASSIRGLRWEQFF	TRBV19	TRBJ2-1
CASSLQNIYNEQFF	TRBV18	TRBJ2-1
CASSRRTGAADNEQFF	TRBV11-3	TRBJ2-1
CASSFSRQASEQFF	TRBV7-2	TRBJ2-1
CASSSVPSLDTQYF	TRBV27	TRBJ2-3
CASSLGTQQFF	TRBV11-2	TRBJ2-1
CASSELGAHPEQFF	TRBV25-1	TRBJ2-1
CASRYEREYEQYF	TRBV2	TRBJ2-7
CASSRPSGTGYGYTF	TRBV4-1	TRBJ1-2
CASSPDRASTDTQYF	TRBV5-4	TRBJ2-3
CASSSGLAGGPVTQYF	TRBV6-5	TRBJ2-3
CASSFVREETQYF	TRBV7-3	TRBJ2-5
CASSPFISSYEQYF	TRBV11-3	TRBJ2-7
CASSDWFGEVTGELFF	TRBV2	TRBJ2-2